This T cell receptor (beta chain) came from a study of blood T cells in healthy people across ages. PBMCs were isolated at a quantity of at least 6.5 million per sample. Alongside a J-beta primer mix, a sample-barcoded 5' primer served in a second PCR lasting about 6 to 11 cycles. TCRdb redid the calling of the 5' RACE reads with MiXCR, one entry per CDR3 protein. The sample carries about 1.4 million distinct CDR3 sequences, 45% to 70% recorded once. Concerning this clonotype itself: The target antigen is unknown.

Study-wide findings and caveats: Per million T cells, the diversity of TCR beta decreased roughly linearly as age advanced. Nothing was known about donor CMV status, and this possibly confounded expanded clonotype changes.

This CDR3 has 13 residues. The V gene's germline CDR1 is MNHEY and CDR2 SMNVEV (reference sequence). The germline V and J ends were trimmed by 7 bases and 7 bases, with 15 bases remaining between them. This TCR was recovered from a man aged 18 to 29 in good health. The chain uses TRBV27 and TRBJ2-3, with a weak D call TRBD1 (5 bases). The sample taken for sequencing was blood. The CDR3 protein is CASTYRSSNTQYF. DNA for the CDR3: TGTGCCAGCACTTACAGGAGTAGCAATACGCAGTATTTT.